Listed here are 9 T cell receptor beta chains from one sample, sequenced in a study of blood T cell repertoires in COVID-19. The table came from immunoSEQ multiplex PCR; TCRdb's copy has only in-frame clones and leaves some out. The repertoire holds over 250,000 clones, around 80% seen once, with 5% in the top ten. The sample was PBMCs or T cells enriched from blood (not recorded which). The receptors come from a man between 40 and 49 years old who had been exposed to COVID-19.

The chain employs TRBV6-6 and TRBJ1-2; 8 bases agree with TRBD1. V shed 5 bases and J 6 bases; nucleotides not matched to a gene: 17. This CDR3 is 17 amino acids long. Per the germline V gene, CDR1 is MNHNY and CDR2 is SVGAGI (reference sequence). CDR3 DNA sequence: TGTGCCAGCAGTCAACCACCCCGGACAGGGTCGGAAGATGGCTACACCTTC. It translates to CASSQPPRTGSEDGYTF.

V and J are TRBV4-1 and TRBJ1-2; D remains ambiguous. The CDR3 loop spans 14 amino acids. Trimming shortened V by 0 bases and J by 5 bases, and 10 bases separated the two germline ends. Germline values: CDR1 MGHRA, CDR2 YSYEKL. CDR3 region: CASSQDPTVYGYTF. The CDR3 DNA reads TGCGCCAGCAGCCAAGATCCTACGGTGTATGGCTACACCTTC.

V and J are TRBV19 and TRBJ2-3, with 8 bases that match TRBD2. The CDR3 sequence is 15 residues long. The V and J ends lost 5 bases and 4 bases, in that order; junction bases with no gene match: 8. Germline CDR1 and CDR2: LNHDA and SQIVND (reference sequence). As DNA, the CDR3 is TGTGCCAGTAGTTACCGAGCGGGAGTGGCAGATACGCAGTATTTT. This sequence encodes CASSYRAGVADTQYF.

The chain couples TRBV7-9 to TRBJ1-2; maybe TRBD1 (5 bases). This CDR3 region has 12 residues. Germline CDR1 SEHNR, CDR2 FQNEAQ (reference sequence). V shed 2 bases and J shed 7 bases, with 8 bases lying between them. The chain's CDR3 is CASSLQGLGYTF. CDR3 bases: TGTGCCAGCAGCTTACAGGGCCTTGGCTACACCTTC.

This clone occurred once. This sequence joins TRBV20-1 and TRBJ1-4, with D unclear. Germline CDR1 and CDR2: DFQATT and SNEGSKA (reference sequence). Trimming cost V 3 bases and J 7 bases, with 18 bases left between them. The CDR3 length is 15 residues. CDR3 DNA sequence: TGCAGTGCTAGTGAAAGAAGTGGGAGATCTGAAAAACTGTTTTTT. This sequence encodes CSASERSGRSEKLFF.

This chain links TRBV13 with TRBJ1-1; a possible D gene is TRBD1 (5 bases). Germline CDR1 PRHDT, CDR2 FYEKMQ (reference sequence). V was cut by 2 bases and J by 3 bases, with 13 bases left in between. The CDR3 has 15 residues. CDR3 residues: CASSLSAGDYTEAFF. CDR3 bases: TGTGCCAGCAGCTTAAGTGCCGGGGACTACACTGAAGCTTTCTTT.

This chain joins TRBV30 and TRBJ1-4; 11 bases are shared with TRBD1. Trimming cost V 1 base and J 11 bases; bases outside gene matches: 6. The CDR3 consists of 14 residues. The germline CDR1 and CDR2 sequences are GTSNPN and SVGIG (reference sequence). The CDR3 sequence is CAWSGTGGAGKLFF. The CDR3 coding sequence is TGTGCCTGGAGTGGGACAGGGGGCGCAGGGAAACTGTTTTTT. Together with reference TRBV30 and TRBJ1-4, the CDR3 gives the full variable domain: SQTIHQWPATLVQPVGSPLSLECTVEGTSNPNLYWYRQAAGRGLQLLFYSVGIGQISSEVPQNLSASRPQDRQFILSSKKLLLSDSGFYLCAWSGTGGAGKLFFGSGTQLSVL.

The V gene is TRBV5-6, the J gene TRBJ1-4, with D perhaps TRBD1 (6 bases). The CDR3 is 12 residues long. The ends were cut back, 2 bases at V and 14 bases at J, with 13 bases in the middle. Germline CDR1 and CDR2: SGHDT and YYEEEE. This chain's CDR3 is CASSFPGEGLFF. Here the CDR3 DNA reads TGTGCCAGCAGCTTTCCAGGGGAAGGGCTGTTTTTT.

This clone has just one count. Here the CDR3 DNA reads TGTGCCAGCAGCTTAGACCGGGTATACGGAAACACCATATATTTT. Residues: CASSLDRVYGNTIYF. The rearrangement joins TRBV11-3 to TRBJ1-3, with D unclear. Germline V lookup: CDR1 SGHNT, CDR2 YENEEA. The V and J ends lost 0 bases and 4 bases respectively, with 10 bases between them. The CDR3 has 15 residues. Complete variable domain (other parts from reference TRBV11-3 and TRBJ1-3): EAGVVQSPRYKIIEKKQPVAFWCNPISGHNTLYWYLQNLGQGPELLIRYENEEAVDDSQLPKDRFSAERLKGVDSTLKIQPAELGDSAVYLCASSLDRVYGNTIYFGEGSWLTVV.